This T cell receptor beta chain appears in the sequencing data of a study of T-cell reconstitution after alpha-beta-depleted transplantation in children. A library of TCRbeta sequences, prepared with unique molecular identifiers, was generated. TCRdb ran MiXCR on the PCR reads and lists one entry per CDR3 protein. The repertoire holds more than 400,000 distinct CDR3 sequences, with approximately 42% as singletons. Trimming removed 4 bases from V and 7 bases from J; junction bases left unmatched: 10. Per the germline V gene, CDR1 is SGHRS and CDR2 is YFSETQ. The CDR3 has 16 residues. There are a few counts of this clonotype.

The rearrangement joins TRBV5-1 to TRBJ2-2; 10 nucleotides line up with TRBD1. The sample consisted of PBMCs, taken before TCRalphabeta/CD19-depleted stem cell transplant. This clonotype was obtained from a girl aged 2-9 years with aplastic anemia, due to receive a stem cell transplant. The CDR3 protein is CASSPPTGGRGGELFF. CDR3 coding DNA: TGCGCCAGCAGCCCCCCGACAGGGGGCCGGGGCGGGGAGCTGTTTTTT.